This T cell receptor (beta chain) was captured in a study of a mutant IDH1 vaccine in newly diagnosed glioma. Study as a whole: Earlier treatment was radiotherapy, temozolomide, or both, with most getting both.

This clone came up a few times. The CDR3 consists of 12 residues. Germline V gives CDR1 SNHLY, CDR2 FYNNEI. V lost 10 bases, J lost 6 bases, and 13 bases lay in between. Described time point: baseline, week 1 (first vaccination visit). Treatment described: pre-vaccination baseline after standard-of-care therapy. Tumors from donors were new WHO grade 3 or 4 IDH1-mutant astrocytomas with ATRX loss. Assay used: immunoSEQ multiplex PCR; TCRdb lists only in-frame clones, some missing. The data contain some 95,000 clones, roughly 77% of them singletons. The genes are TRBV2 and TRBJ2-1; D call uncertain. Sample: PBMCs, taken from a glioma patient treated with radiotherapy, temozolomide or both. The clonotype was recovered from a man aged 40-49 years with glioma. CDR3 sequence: CAIIGEINEQFF. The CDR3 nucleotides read TGTGCCATCATTGGCGAAATCAATGAGCAGTTCTTC.